The 32 T cell receptor beta chains below come from one sample, sequenced in a study of cytomegalovirus exposure and HLA in healthy donors. The PCR contained 60 Vbeta and 13 Jbeta primers. TCRdb keeps only in-frame clones here, not all; method: immunoSEQ multiplex PCR. This table holds over 75,000 clones, over 60% found once. The source material was PBMCs. Source of these receptors: a male donor in good health and CMV-seropositive.

The V call is TRBV2, the J call TRBJ2-6, with a tentative D call TRBD1 (6 bases). The CDR3 runs 15 residues. Germline V gene data show CDR1 as SNHLY and CDR2 as FYNNEI. With 7 bases removed from V and 1 base from J, the gap between germline ends came to 11 bases. The CDR3 here is CASMVGQSGANVLTF. CDR3 DNA: TGTGCCAGCATGGTCGGACAGTCTGGGGCCAACGTCCTGACTTTC. Full variable domain (missing parts from reference TRBV2 and TRBJ2-6): EPEVTQTPSHQVTQMGQEVILRCVPISNHLYFYWYRQILGQKVEFLVSFYNNEISEKSEIFDDQFSVERPDGSNFTLKIRSTKLEDSAMYFCASMVGQSGANVLTFGAGSRLTVL.

This chain joins TRBV27 and TRBJ2-7; 11 positions match TRBD2. The germline CDR1 and CDR2 sequences are MNHEY and SMNVEV (reference sequence). The V and J ends lost 5 bases and 7 bases, in that order; junction bases with no gene match: 7. The CDR3 length is 14 residues. The DNA of the CDR3 is TGTGCCAGCAGTCCTCTAGCGGGGGGTAGGGAGCAGTACTTC. Its protein product is CASSPLAGGREQYF.

The genes are TRBV6-1 and TRBJ1-2; 9 bases are shared with TRBD1. Germline assignment: CDR1 MNHNS and CDR2 SASEGT. The CDR3 covers 14 residues. Unmatched junction bases numbered 7, after V lost 7 bases and J lost 4 bases. As DNA, the CDR3 is TGTGCCAGCATCGGACAGGGGTCCATCTATGGCTACACCTTC. Residues: CASIGQGSIYGYTF.

The V gene is TRBV28, the J gene TRBJ1-4; TRBD1 matches 7 bases. Per the germline V gene, CDR1 is MDHEN and CDR2 is SYDVKM. J lost 4 bases, V lost 3 bases, and 5 bases had no gene match. The CDR3 sequence is 15 residues long. This CDR3 reads CASSFSTGLNEKLFF. In nucleotides, the CDR3 is TGTGCCAGCAGTTTCTCGACAGGGCTTAATGAAAAACTGTTTTTT.

The chain has TRBV5-5 and TRBJ1-3; D possibly corresponds to TRBD1 (5 bases). The CDR3 consists of 16 residues. Trimming left V 2 bases short and J 0 bases short, with 12 bases between. CDR1 SGHKS and CDR2 YYEKEE come from the germline V gene (reference sequence). CDR3 DNA: TGTGCCAGCAGCTTCAAACAGGAATACTCTGGAAACACCATATATTTT. Translating gives CASSFKQEYSGNTIYF.

This chain links TRBV5-1 with TRBJ2-3; D uncertain. Trimming stripped 0 bases from V and 2 bases from J, with 7 bases between. CDR1 and CDR2 (germline): SGHRS, YFSETQ. The CDR3 is 14 residues long. The DNA for the CDR3 is TGCGCCAGCAGCTTGGTGGTGGCCACAGATACGCAGTATTTT. Translated, it gives CASSLVVATDTQYF.

The V call is TRBV29-1, the J call TRBJ1-2, with TRBD1 as a possible D gene (6 bases). V was pared by 3 bases and J by 6 bases, with 23 bases between. Per the germline V gene, CDR1 is SQVTM and CDR2 is ANQGSEA. The CDR3 loop spans 16 amino acids. The CDR3 loop is CSVDWGGEGGVDGYTF. The CDR3 DNA follows: TGCAGCGTTGACTGGGGGGGAGAGGGGGGTGTCGATGGCTACACCTTC.

The CDR3 DNA reads as TGTGCCAGCTGCGACTCGGGAAACACCATATATTTT. Translation gives CASCDSGNTIYF. The rearrangement links TRBV18 to TRBJ1-3; D call uncertain. Deletions cut 7 bases from V and 4 bases from J, with 8 bases between. The CDR3 sequence is 12 residues long. Germline values: CDR1 KGHSH, CDR2 LQKENI. Looking up the rest from reference TRBV18 and TRBJ1-3 gives the full variable domain: NAGVMQNPRHLVRRRGQEARLRCSPMKGHSHVYWYRQLPEEGLKFMVYLQKENIIDESGMPKERFSAEFPKEGPSILRIQQVVRGDSAAYFCASCDSGNTIYFGEGSWLTVV.

This chain uses TRBV10-3 with TRBJ1-1; no clear D. Germline CDR1 and CDR2: ENHRY and SYGVKD. The CDR3 extends over 11 amino acids. V lost 10 bases and J lost 7, with 13 bases in between. Here the CDR3 reads CATEDRGEAFF. CDR3 DNA: TGTGCCACTGAGGATCGGGGTGAAGCTTTCTTT.

The rearrangement links TRBV7-9 to TRBJ1-2, with a possible D match to TRBD1 (6 bases). The CDR3 length is 15 residues. Trimming removed 4 bases from V and 0 bases from J, with 12 bases in between. Germline CDR1 and CDR2: SEHNR and FQNEAQ (reference sequence). The CDR3 DNA follows: TGTGCCAGCAGCTCGTCGACAGGAGCTAACTATGGCTACACCTTC. It specifies CASSSSTGANYGYTF.

This sequence joins TRBV23-1 and TRBJ1-2; TRBD1 is a possible D gene (5 bases). TRBV23-1 is flagged as an ORF with uncertain function. The CDR3 loop spans 17 amino acids. V shed 2 bases and J shed 2 bases, with 18 bases lying between them. In DNA form, the CDR3 reads TGCGCCAGCAGTCAAAGGGAGGGGATTCACTTGAACTATGGCTACACCTTC. It encodes CASSQREGIHLNYGYTF.

CDR3 loop: CASSMGSYEQYF. CDR3 sequence (DNA): TGTGCCAGTAGTATGGGCAGCTACGAGCAGTACTTC. The chain is built from TRBV19 and TRBJ2-7; the D is unclear. Germline lookup yields CDR1 LNHDA and CDR2 SQIVND (reference sequence). This CDR3 has 12 residues. V was shortened by 3 bases and J by 3 bases, with 6 bases between the two germline ends.

The gene calls are TRBV2 and TRBJ2-7; 11 bases align to TRBD2. The V segment lost 7 bases and the J segment 0 bases; nucleotides outside the gene matches: 5. This CDR3 region has 15 residues. CDR1 SNHLY and CDR2 FYNNEI come from the germline V gene. For the CDR3, the DNA is TGTGCCAGCAAGGGACTAGCGGATATCTCCTACGAGCAGTACTTC. This codes for CASKGLADISYEQYF.

The chain couples TRBV5-4 to TRBJ2-2; D might be TRBD2 (5 bases). V dropped 0 bases and J dropped 1 base, with 13 bases sitting between them. CDR1 SGHNT and CDR2 YYREEE come from the germline V gene (reference sequence). The CDR3 is 17 amino acids. This chain's CDR3 is CASSLGQGSGNTGELFF. In DNA form, the CDR3 reads TGTGCCAGCAGCTTGGGACAAGGGAGTGGGAACACCGGGGAGCTGTTTTTT.

The chain couples TRBV5-1 to TRBJ2-3; perhaps TRBD2 as D (5 bases). There are 14 residues in the CDR3. Germline V gene data show CDR1 as SGHRS and CDR2 as YFSETQ. V was cut by 3 bases and J by 0 bases, with 8 bases left in between. The CDR3: CASSSRTSTDTQYF. Here the CDR3 DNA reads TGCGCCAGCAGCTCTAGGACTAGCACAGATACGCAGTATTTT.

Notes on this clone: This sample also contains other DNA sequences that code for the same CDR3. This chain connects TRBV7-2 to TRBJ2-1, with TRBD1 matching over 7 bases. The CDR3 is 15 residues long. J was trimmed by 0 bases and V by 1 base; bases with no gene match: 0. CDR1 and CDR2 (germline): SGHTA, FQGNSA. The CDR3 loop reads CASSLDRGSYNEQFF. The CDR3 nucleotides are TGTGCCAGCAGCTTAGACAGGGGCTCCTACAATGAGCAGTTCTTC.

The rearrangement links TRBV10-3 to TRBJ2-7, with 8 bases identical to TRBD1. Germline lookup yields CDR1 ENHRY and CDR2 SYGVKD. CDR3 size: 14 residues. V lost 6 bases and J lost 2; bases outside the gene matches: 6. CDR3 loop: CAIRAGTGAYEQYF. CDR3 coding DNA: TGTGCCATCAGAGCCGGGACAGGAGCCTACGAGCAGTACTTC.

This clone was detected only a few times. For the CDR3, the DNA is TGTGCCATCAGCGGACAGGGGCCTGGCTACACCTTC. Translating it yields CAISGQGPGYTF. The chain recombines TRBV10-3 with TRBJ1-2; 9 nucleotides agree with TRBD1. The CDR3 sequence is 12 residues long. V lost 6 bases, J lost 7 bases, and 3 bases stayed unmatched. Germline V gene sequence: CDR1 ENHRY, CDR2 SYGVKD.

This clone is a singleton in its sample. The rearrangement joins TRBV6-5 to TRBJ2-4; 7 nucleotides agree with TRBD1. Losses at the gene ends were 0 bases for V and 0 bases for J; bases not matched to a gene: 2. This CDR3 is built from 16 residues. CDR1 and CDR2 from the germline V gene are MNHEY and SVGAGI. This chain's CDR3 is CASSYSGQTAKNIQYF. The CDR3 DNA sequence: TGTGCCAGCAGTTACTCGGGACAGACAGCCAAAAACATTCAGTACTTC.

This chain joins TRBV29-1 and TRBJ1-2; 12 bases align to TRBD1. The CDR3 covers 15 residues. Losses at the gene ends were 7 bases for V and 6 bases for J; bases not matched to a gene: 12. Germline V gives CDR1 SQVTM, CDR2 ANQGSEA. In DNA form, the CDR3 reads TGCAGCGCCGTCGGGACAGGGGGCGGTTCGGATGGCTACACCTTC. Amino acid sequence: CSAVGTGGGSDGYTF.

Remarks on this clone: Its ends do not fully match the called genes, so a read error is possible. This sequence joins TRBV27 and TRBJ1-2; D call uncertain. The germline V gene encodes CDR1 MNHEY and CDR2 SMNVEV (reference sequence). The CDR3 length is 13 residues. CDR3 DNA: TGTGCCAGCAGTTTGGGGAGGTTCTATGACTACACCTTC. It yields the protein CASSLGRFYDYTF.

In its sample, this clone was seen a few times. The chain carries TRBV18 and TRBJ2-7, with D unclear. Germline CDR1 reads KGHSH; CDR2 reads LQKENI. The CDR3 spans 12 residues. The V end lost 4 bases, the J end lost 0 bases, and 4 bases lay between the germline ends. CDR3 DNA: TGTGCCAGCTCACGGGCCTCCTACGAGCAGTACTTC. Encoded protein: CASSRASYEQYF.

The V gene is TRBV7-9, the J gene TRBJ1-6; TRBD1 matches at 7 bases. V dropped 5 bases and J dropped 5; count of bases not matched to a gene: 3. The CDR3 consists of 14 residues. The germline V gene has CDR1 SEHNR and CDR2 FQNEAQ (reference sequence). CDR3: CASSRDSHNSPLHF. CDR3 bases: TGTGCCAGCAGCCGGGACAGTCATAATTCACCCCTCCACTTT.

The rearrangement uses TRBV30 and TRBJ1-2, with D perhaps TRBD1 (5 bases). The CDR3 loop spans 10 amino acids. Germline V CDR1 and CDR2: GTSNPN, SVGIG (reference sequence). Trimming shortened V by 7 bases and J by 8 bases, and 11 bases separated the two germline ends. CDR3 sequence (DNA): TGTGCCTCACGGGGGGAGGGCTACACCTTC. The encoded protein is CASRGEGYTF.

The V gene is TRBV7-9, the J gene TRBJ1-1, with D uncertain. Trimming took off 0 bases at V and 1 base at J, with 6 bases between the two ends. This CDR3 is built from 14 residues. CDR1 and CDR2 (germline): SEHNR, FQNEAQ (reference sequence). The CDR3 loop is CASSLASRNTEAFF. CDR3 coding DNA: TGTGCCAGCAGCTTAGCGAGCCGGAACACTGAAGCTTTCTTT.

This chain joins TRBV7-6 and TRBJ1-6; no firm D call. This CDR3 spans 16 amino acids. Per germline, CDR1 SGHVS and CDR2 FNYEAQ. V lost 5 bases and J 0 bases, leaving 11 bases between the germline ends. In DNA form, the CDR3 reads TGTGCCAGCAGCCTTAGCCCCAGCTCCTATAATTCACCCCTCCACTTT. It is translated as CASSLSPSSYNSPLHF.

This chain links TRBV7-2 with TRBJ2-5; TRBD2 aligns across 13 bases. V lost 5 bases and J lost 5; bases outside the gene matches: 14. The length of the CDR3 is 18 residues. The germline V gene encodes CDR1 SGHTA and CDR2 FQGNSA. CDR3 sequence: CASSLGLAGTLGGETQYF. The CDR3 DNA reads as TGTGCCAGCAGCCTGGGACTAGCGGGGACTCTAGGGGGGGAGACCCAGTACTTC.

V usage is TRBV9 and J usage is TRBJ1-2, with 7 bases identical to TRBD1. The CDR3 spans 14 residues. The trim removed 3 bases at V and 9 bases at J, leaving 11 bases unmatched. CDR1 SGDLS and CDR2 YYNGEE come from the germline V gene. The CDR3 protein is CASSAQLRDSSYTF. CDR3 sequence (DNA): TGTGCCAGCAGCGCCCAACTCCGGGACAGCAGCTACACCTTC.

The gene calls are TRBV9 and TRBJ1-2; weak D call: TRBD1 (5 bases). Deletions cut 4 bases from V and 4 bases from J, with 11 bases between. CDR3 length: 13 amino acids. Germline values: CDR1 SGDLS, CDR2 YYNGEE. The CDR3 DNA follows: TGTGCCAGCAGCCCGTTGGGGGGCTATGGCTACACCTTC. Residues: CASSPLGGYGYTF.

The table lists this clone with a count of one. The chain couples TRBV4-2 to TRBJ1-5; 7 bases are shared with TRBD1. Germline assignment: CDR1 LGHNA and CDR2 YNFKEQ. There are 17 residues in the CDR3. J was trimmed by 1 base and V by 3 bases; bases with no gene match: 9. The CDR3 DNA reads as TGTGCCAGCAGCCAGGAAAGACAGGGATCGAGCAATCAGCCCCAGCATTTT. It yields the protein CASSQERQGSSNQPQHF.

The CDR3 reads CASSLMGVREDQETQYF. The CDR3 DNA sequence: TGTGCCAGCAGCCTAATGGGGGTCAGGGAGGACCAAGAGACCCAGTACTTC. The chain uses TRBV7-8 and TRBJ2-5, with D perhaps matching TRBD2 (6 bases). This CDR3 comprises 17 residues. The ends were cut back, 5 bases at V and 0 bases at J, with 19 bases in the middle. Germline CDR1 is SGHVS and CDR2 is FQNEAQ. Full variable domain (rest looked up from reference TRBV7-8 and TRBJ2-5): GAGVSQSPRYKVAKRGQDVALRCDPISGHVSLFWYQQALGQGPEFLTYFQNEAQLDKSGLPSDRFFAERPEGSVSTLKIQRTQQEDSAVYLCASSLMGVREDQETQYFGPGTRLLVL.

The chain has TRBV7-9 and TRBJ1-2, with D possibly matching TRBD1 (6 bases). The CDR3 is 12 amino acids. Trimming left V 9 bases short and J 4 bases short, with 12 bases between. Germline V gene sequence: CDR1 SEHNR, CDR2 FQNEAQ (reference sequence). This CDR3 reads CASLQDSYGYTF. The DNA of the CDR3 is TGTGCCAGTCTTCAGGACAGCTATGGCTACACCTTC.